This paragraph covers one T cell receptor (beta chain) sequence. The data originate from a study of T cells in Graves' hyperthyroidism and ophthalmopathy. Study summary: Any treatment followed the collection of peripheral blood at initial diagnosis.

Template material for amplifying TCR beta CDR3 regions consisted of RNA transcripts. A first-round RT-PCR of the TCR CDR3 used the HTBI primer set. TCRdb re-analysed the multiplex PCR reads in MiXCR, keeping a single row per CDR3 protein. The table lists about 520,000 distinct CDR3 sequences, around a quarter of them singletons. The sequence was collected from a woman aged 25 to 45 with Graves' ophthalmopathy. Sequencing was done on a sample of blood.

The CDR3 bases are TGTGCCAGCAGCTTATGGGGGGTGGGACAGGGGGACACTGAAGCTTTCTTT. This translates into CASSLWGVGQGDTEAFF. The chain carries TRBV7-3 and TRBJ1-1, with 11 positions matching TRBD1. Germline V gives CDR1 SGHTA, CDR2 FQGTGA. The CDR3 has 17 residues. The trim removed 2 bases at V and 3 bases at J, leaving 8 bases unmatched. Based on the CDR3 plus reference TRBV7-3 and TRBJ1-1, the full variable domain is GAGVSQTPSNKVTEKGKYVELRCDPISGHTALYWYRQSLGQGPEFLIYFQGTGAADDSGLPNDRFFAVRPEGSVSTLKIQRTERGDSAVYLCASSLWGVGQGDTEAFFGQGTRLTVV.